The 5 T cell receptor beta chains below were found in one sample sequenced in a study of identical twins. TCRdb passed the 5' RACE reads through MiXCR, listing each CDR3 protein once. The profile shows hundreds of thousands of distinct CDR3 sequences, roughly 6.2% of them singletons. The sample was naive T cells sorted from blood. The receptors were sampled from a man aged 18 to 29 in good health.

This clonotype was detected only a few times. This rearrangement joins TRBV7-3 to TRBJ2-5; D gene uncertain. The CDR3 sequence is 13 residues long. From germline, CDR1 is SGHTA and CDR2 FQGTGA. Between the trimmed V and J ends, which lost 5 bases and 2 bases, there was a span of 9 bases. Here the CDR3 reads CASSRANQETQYF. For the CDR3, the DNA is TGTGCCAGCAGCCGAGCGAATCAAGAGACCCAGTACTTC.

This clonotype was detected ten times or more. The rearrangement links TRBV21-1 to TRBJ2-7; the D call TRBD1 from the table was never checked on the DNA. TRBV21-1 corresponds to a pseudogene. The CDR3 contains 18 residues. For the CDR3, the DNA is TGTGCCAGCAGCTCCCCTGTCCCATCTAGCGGGAGGGCCTACGAGCAGTACGTC. Protein: CASSSPVPSSGRAYEQYV.

At least ten counts were recorded for this clonotype. CDR3 region: CASSLGQTTSTDTQYF. The DNA for the CDR3 is TGTGCCAGCAGCTTGGGGCAGACGACTAGCACAGATACGCAGTATTTT. The chain is built from TRBV5-4 and TRBJ2-3; no firm D call. Germline V gene data show CDR1 as SGHNT and CDR2 as YYREEE (reference sequence). The CDR3 loop spans 16 amino acids. V was pared by 0 bases and J by 0 bases, with 11 bases between.

This clonotype was seen repeatedly, ten times or more. The V call is TRBV29-1, the J call TRBJ1-1, with D unclear. Trimming cost V 4 bases and J 7 bases, with 13 bases left between them. CDR3 size: 12 residues. The V gene's germline CDR1 is SQVTM and CDR2 ANQGSEA. The CDR3 DNA is TGCAGCGTTGCCCTTAAGATCGGTGAAGCTTTCTTT. This encodes CSVALKIGEAFF.

This clonotype was observed a handful of times. This chain links TRBV25-1 with TRBJ1-3; no reliable D call. V dropped 4 bases and J dropped 2 bases, with 12 bases sitting between them. The germline V gene has CDR1 MGHDK and CDR2 SYGVNS. The CDR3 contains 15 residues. DNA for the CDR3: TGTGCCAGCAGTGCCCCGTGGGGAGCTGGAAACACCATATATTTT. Amino acids: CASSAPWGAGNTIYF.